This T cell receptor beta chain was identified during a study of blood T cell repertoires in COVID-19. At the level of the study: From the United States, Italy and Spain came samples of acute and convalescent COVID-19. PBMCs, B-cell-depleted T cells, or T cells were the source of the cDNA or gDNA that made up the material.

In the original analysis: Reference gene primer amplification yielded estimated nucleated cell counts. Data came from immunoSEQ multiplex PCR; TCRdb stores just in-frame clones and leaves some out. V and J calls and clone size follow that table, whereas D and trimming were derived from the DNA. The table lists 280,000 or so clones, approximately 90% of them singletons. Germline V CDR1 and CDR2: SGDLS, YYNGEE. Between the trimmed V and J ends, which lost 0 bases and 6 bases, there was a span of 17 bases. The CDR3 contains 16 residues. This sequence originates from a woman in her 30s who had recovered from COVID-19. Sequences were obtained from peripheral blood. The J gene is TRBJ2-3, the V gene TRBV9, with D maybe TRBD2 (6 bases). CDR3 DNA: TGTGCCAGCAGCGTAGATCTAGCAGCGGGTCAGGATACGCAGTATTTT. It yields the protein CASSVDLAAGQDTQYF.